A single sample gave rise to the 26 T cell receptor beta chains below, sequenced in a study of blood T cells in healthy people across ages. Through a sample-barcoded 5' primer and a J-beta primer mix, a second PCR was run for roughly 7 to 11 cycles. Using its own MiXCR run on the 5' RACE reads, TCRdb lists one record per CDR3 protein. The sample holds about a million distinct CDR3 sequences, approximately 50% seen once. Sequencing was carried out using blood. All receptors come from a woman in her fifties or sixties in good health.

J is TRBJ2-7 and V is TRBV20-1; no clear D gene. The germline V and J ends were trimmed by 3 bases and 0 bases, with 12 bases remaining between them. Germline values: CDR1 DFQATT, CDR2 SNEGSKA (reference sequence). The CDR3 length is 14 residues. In nucleotides, the CDR3 is TGCAGTGCTAGCCCAAAACTACGCTCCTACGAGCAGTACTTC. The encoded protein is CSASPKLRSYEQYF.

This clonotype was picked up one time. V gene TRBV5-6 combines with J gene TRBJ2-4; D is unresolved. Germline CDR1 SGHDT, CDR2 YYEEEE. The CDR3 contains 15 residues. The V end lost 2 bases, the J end lost 0 bases, and 9 bases lay between the germline ends. The CDR3 spells CASSFFSVAKNIQYF. For the CDR3, the DNA is TGTGCCAGCAGCTTTTTTTCGGTAGCCAAAAACATTCAGTACTTC. The full variable domain, completed using reference TRBV5-6 and TRBJ2-4, is DAGVTQSPTHLIKTRGQQVTLRCSPKSGHDTVSWYQQALGQGPQFIFQYYEEEERQRGNFPDRFSGHQFPNYSSELNVNALLLGDSALYLCASSFFSVAKNIQYFGAGTRLSVL.

A few counts support this clonotype. The chain employs TRBV13 and TRBJ2-7; 7 positions match TRBD1. The end of the DNA fits TRBJ2-4 better, so the J call may be wrong. This CDR3 spans 15 amino acids. The germline gives CDR1 PRHDT, CDR2 FYEKMQ (reference sequence). CDR3 DNA sequence: TGTGCCAGCAGCATATACGACAGGGCTCAAAACATTCAGTACTTC. The encoded protein is CASSIYDRAQNIQYF.

CDR3: CASLDRDASYNEQFF. CDR3 in DNA: TGTGCCTCACTCGACCGGGACGCCTCCTACAATGAGCAGTTCTTC. The chain is built from TRBV6-2 or TRBV6-3 and TRBJ2-1, with D perhaps being TRBD1 or TRBD2 (5 bases each). The V and J ends lost 11 bases and 0 bases respectively, with 17 bases between them. The CDR3 consists of 15 residues. Looked up from germline, CDR1 is MNHEY and CDR2 is SVGEGT.

The chain joins TRBV29-1 to TRBJ1-2; D ambiguous. This CDR3 contains 14 residues. Germline-derived CDR1 and CDR2 are SQVTM and ANQGSEA. V gave up 0 bases and J gave up 1 base, with 9 bases separating them. In nucleotides, the CDR3 is TGCAGCGTTGAAGATCCTGACTTTAACTATGGCTACACCTTC. This translates into CSVEDPDFNYGYTF.

This sequence joins TRBV7-2 and TRBJ1-2; the match to TRBD1 covers 7 bases. J lost 7 bases, V lost 5 bases, and 7 bases had no gene match. Per germline, CDR1 SGHTA and CDR2 FQGNSA. The CDR3 loop spans 13 amino acids. CDR3 region: CASSIEGAGGYTF. The CDR3, as DNA: TGTGCCAGCAGCATCGAGGGGGCGGGTGGCTACACCTTC.

A note on this clonotype: The junction differs from germline at one of its ends, possibly a read error. The genes are TRBV10-3 and TRBJ1-5, with 8 bases matching TRBD1. The germline V gene has CDR1 ENHRY and CDR2 SYGVKD. The CDR3 runs to 15 residues. In DNA, the CDR3 is TGTGCCATCAGTAAGTCGACAGGGGACAATCAGCCCCAGCATTTT. Residues: CAISKSTGDNQPQHF.

The V call is TRBV3-1, the J call TRBJ2-7, with TRBD2 identical over 10 bases. The CDR3 is 15 amino acids. The junction had 7 bases not matched to a gene; V was cut back by 5 bases and J by 3 bases. CDR1 LGHDT and CDR2 YNNKEL come from the germline V gene (reference sequence). CDR3 protein: CASSFGLAADYEQYF. For the CDR3, the DNA is TGTGCCAGCAGCTTCGGACTAGCGGCTGACTACGAGCAGTACTTC.

The chain has TRBV15 and TRBJ2-5; D tentatively fits TRBD1 or TRBD2 (5 bases each). Judging by the DNA end, TRBJ2-7 fits better; the J call may be wrong. The CDR3 totals 17 residues. CDR1 is LNHNV, CDR2 YYDKDF, per germline (reference sequence). In DNA, the CDR3 is TGTGCCACCAGCAGAGCCTATAGAGGGGACGACCTTGACGAGCAGTACTTC. It encodes CATSRAYRGDDLDEQYF.

The chain carries TRBV20-1 and TRBJ2-3; TRBD1 is a possible D gene (5 bases). Germline CDR1 and CDR2: DFQATT and SNEGSKA (reference sequence). The V gene lost 6 bases and the J gene lost 3 bases, with 10 bases spanning the gap. The CDR3 covers 12 residues. The CDR3 is CSAIPGTDTQYF. DNA of the CDR3: TGCAGTGCAATTCCAGGGACAGATACGCAGTATTTT.

The chain is built from TRBV27 and TRBJ2-7, with D maybe TRBD2 (6 bases). This CDR3 is 11 amino acids long. V was cut by 5 bases and J by 9 bases, with 11 bases left in between. In germline, CDR1 is MNHEY, CDR2 SMNVEV (reference sequence). The CDR3 loop is CASSAGRGQYF. As DNA, the CDR3 is TGTGCCAGCAGTGCGGGACGGGGGCAGTACTTC.

The chain uses TRBV29-1 and TRBJ1-1, with D possibly matching TRBD1 (6 bases). Trimming removed 4 bases from V and 1 base from J, with 7 bases in between. The CDR3 is 12 amino acids. CDR1 and CDR2 (germline): SQVTM, ANQGSEA. This chain's CDR3 is CSVVDRNTEAFF. In DNA, the CDR3 is TGCAGCGTTGTGGACAGGAACACTGAAGCTTTCTTT.

The chain joins TRBV9 to TRBJ2-1; tentatively, D is TRBD2 (5 bases). Trimming took 0 bases from V and 6 from J, leaving 19 bases between them. Germline V gene sequence: CDR1 SGDLS, CDR2 YYNGEE. The CDR3 is 17 amino acids. CDR3 region: CASSVAPLGQRINEQFF. The CDR3 DNA is TGTGCCAGCAGCGTAGCTCCGTTGGGCCAGCGGATCAATGAGCAGTTCTTC.

The rearrangement joins TRBV29-1 to TRBJ1-2, with 7 bases matching TRBD1. After removal of 4 bases from V and 0 bases from J, the junction contained 5 bases not matched to a gene. The germline gives CDR1 SQVTM, CDR2 ANQGSEA. CDR3 length: 14 residues. Here the CDR3 reads CSVGGTDSNYGYTF. CDR3 DNA sequence: TGCAGCGTTGGAGGGACAGATTCTAACTATGGCTACACCTTC.

The V gene is TRBV18, the J gene TRBJ2-5; 8 bases map to TRBD1. V shed 4 bases and J 0 bases; nucleotides not matched to a gene: 4. CDR1 is KGHSH, CDR2 LQKENI, per germline. This CDR3 comprises 15 residues. CDR3 DNA sequence: TGTGCCAGCTCACACGCACAGGGGGACCAAGAGACCCAGTACTTC. Its translation: CASSHAQGDQETQYF.

CDR3 region: CAWSRGRGNEQFF. CDR3 coding DNA: TGTGCCTGGAGTAGGGGGCGGGGCAATGAGCAGTTCTTC. The chain is built from TRBV30 and TRBJ2-1; tentative D call: TRBD1 (7 bases). Trimming took 2 bases from V and 6 from J, leaving 11 bases between them. CDR3 length: 13 amino acids. Germline values: CDR1 GTSNPN, CDR2 SVGIG (reference sequence).

The chain is built from TRBV6-5 and TRBJ2-7; D uncertain. Trimming removed 9 bases at V and 2 bases at J, with 14 bases between. The CDR3 is 13 residues long. From germline, CDR1 is MNHEY and CDR2 SVGAGI. CDR3 coding DNA: TGTGCCAGTAAAATGGTAGGCCCCTACGAGCAGTACTTC. Protein sequence: CASKMVGPYEQYF.

This chain uses TRBV7-2 with TRBJ2-1; 8 bases are a match to TRBD1. The CDR3 covers 20 residues. Germline V gene sequence: CDR1 SGHTA, CDR2 FQGNSA. Trimming at V came to 4 bases and at J to 0 bases, leaving 17 bases not matched to a gene. CDR3 coding DNA: TGTGCCAGCAGCTCCCAGGACAGGGAACTTTTCTCCCGCTCCTACAATGAGCAGTTCTTC. Its translation: CASSSQDRELFSRSYNEQFF.

This clonotype was counted between two and nine times. The chain is built from TRBV7-2 and TRBJ2-5; possible D gene TRBD2, 5 bases. Trimming removed 6 bases at V and 5 bases at J, with 13 bases between. The CDR3 totals 13 residues. Germline lookup yields CDR1 SGHTA and CDR2 FQGNSA. The CDR3 is CASRGSGIETQYF. The CDR3 DNA sequence: TGTGCCAGCAGAGGGTCGGGAATCGAGACCCAGTACTTC.

The J gene is TRBJ2-6, the V gene TRBV20-1; 8 bases are shared with TRBD1. The length of the CDR3 is 14 residues. Losses at the gene ends were 7 bases for V and 2 bases for J; bases not matched to a gene: 4. The germline V gene has CDR1 DFQATT and CDR2 SNEGSKA (reference sequence). The CDR3 nucleotides are TGCAGTGGAGGACAGGGTGCTGGGGCCAACGTCCTGACTTTC. It yields the protein CSGGQGAGANVLTF.

This clonotype was recorded only once. The V and J genes are TRBV20-1 and TRBJ2-5; the D gene is possibly TRBD1 (6 bases). Germline CDR1 DFQATT, CDR2 SNEGSKA (reference sequence). CDR3 size: 14 residues. V dropped 6 bases and J dropped 5 bases, with 19 bases sitting between them. The CDR3 bases are TGCAGTGCCAACCGGGACATTTGGGGGGAGACCCAGTACTTC. Protein product: CSANRDIWGETQYF.

The V call is TRBV21-1, the J call TRBJ2-3; the D segment call TRBD2 is taken from the table without a DNA check. TRBV21-1 is termed a pseudogene. The CDR3 loop spans 18 amino acids. The CDR3 region has the DNA TGTGCCAGCAGCAAAAAGGGCCCCCGACAGACTTTCACAGATACGCAGTATTTT. Its protein is CASSKKGPRQTFTDTQYF.

The chain links TRBV30 to TRBJ1-5; unclear D gene. Germline values: CDR1 GTSNPN, CDR2 SVGIG (reference sequence). This CDR3 region has 15 residues. Trimming shortened V by 3 bases and J by 3 bases, and 15 bases separated the two germline ends. CDR3 protein: CAWSPLTGFNQPQHF. In nucleotides, the CDR3 is TGTGCCTGGAGCCCTCTCACCGGGTTCAATCAGCCCCAGCATTTT.

This clonotype was seen a few times. The V call is TRBV11-1, the J call TRBJ2-6; TRBD1 matches at 7 bases. This CDR3 is built from 21 residues. The germline gives CDR1 SGHAT, CDR2 FQDESV (reference sequence). V shed 2 bases and J 2 bases; nucleotides not matched to a gene: 18. CDR3 sequence: CASSLSYRGTKSLPGANVLTF. In nucleotides, the CDR3 is TGTGCCAGCAGCTTATCCTACAGGGGAACCAAATCCCTGCCTGGGGCCAACGTCCTGACTTTC. The whole variable domain, remainder taken from reference TRBV11-1 and TRBJ2-6, is EAEVAQSPRYKITEKSQAVAFWCDPISGHATLYWYRQILGQGPELLVQFQDESVVDDSQLPKDRFSAERLKGVDSTLKIQPAELGDSAMYLCASSLSYRGTKSLPGANVLTFGAGSRLTVL.

The gene calls are TRBV7-8 and TRBJ2-7; 7 positions match TRBD2. The CDR3 is made up of 16 amino acids. V was clipped by 2 bases and J by 7 bases; unmatched bases: 14. Germline V gene lookup returns CDR1 SGHVS and CDR2 FQNEAQ. The CDR3 bases are TGTGCCAGCAGCTTAAGGGGAGGGGCCGGATACAATGAGCAGTACTTC. It translates to CASSLRGGAGYNEQYF.

This clonotype was observed once. The V call is TRBV7-9, the J call TRBJ2-4; the D gene could be TRBD1 or TRBD2 (5 bases each). Germline V gene sequence: CDR1 SEHNR, CDR2 FQNEAQ (reference sequence). With 5 bases removed from V and 0 bases from J, the gap between germline ends came to 14 bases. CDR3 length: 16 residues. CDR3 in DNA: TGTGCCAGCAGCGAGGAGGACACTTTAGCCAAAAACATTCAGTACTTC. Translation: CASSEEDTLAKNIQYF.